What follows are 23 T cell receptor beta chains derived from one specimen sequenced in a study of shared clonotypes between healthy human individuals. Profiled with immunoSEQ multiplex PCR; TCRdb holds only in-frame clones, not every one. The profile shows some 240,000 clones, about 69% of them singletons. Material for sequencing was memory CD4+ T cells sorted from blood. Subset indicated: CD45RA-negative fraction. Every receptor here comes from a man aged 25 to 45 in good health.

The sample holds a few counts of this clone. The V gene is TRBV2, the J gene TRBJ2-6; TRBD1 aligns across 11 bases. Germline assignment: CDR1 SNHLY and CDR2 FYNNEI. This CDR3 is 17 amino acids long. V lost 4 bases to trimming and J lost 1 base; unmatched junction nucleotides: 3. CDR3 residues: CASSAGTGGSGANVLTF. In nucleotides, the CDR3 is TGTGCCAGCAGTGCGGGGACAGGGGGATCTGGGGCCAACGTCCTGACTTTC.

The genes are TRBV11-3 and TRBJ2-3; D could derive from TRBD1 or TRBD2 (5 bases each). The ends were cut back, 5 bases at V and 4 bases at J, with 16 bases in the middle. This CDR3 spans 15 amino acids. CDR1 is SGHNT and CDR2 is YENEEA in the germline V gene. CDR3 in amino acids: CASSQRAGTADTQYF. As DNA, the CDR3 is TGTGCCAGCAGCCAGAGGGCAGGGACGGCAGATACGCAGTATTTT.

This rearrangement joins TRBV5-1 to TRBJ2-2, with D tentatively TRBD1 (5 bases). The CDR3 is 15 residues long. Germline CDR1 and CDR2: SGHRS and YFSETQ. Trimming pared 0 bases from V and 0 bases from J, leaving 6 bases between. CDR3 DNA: TGCGCCAGCAGCTTGGGACAGTCGAACACCGGGGAGCTGTTTTTT. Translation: CASSLGQSNTGELFF.

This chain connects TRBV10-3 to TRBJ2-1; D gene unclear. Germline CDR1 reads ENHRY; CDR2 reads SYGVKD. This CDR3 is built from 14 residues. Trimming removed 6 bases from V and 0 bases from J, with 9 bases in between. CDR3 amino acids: CAIRVGRSYNEQFF. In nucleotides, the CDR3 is TGTGCCATCAGAGTGGGTCGCTCCTACAATGAGCAGTTCTTC.

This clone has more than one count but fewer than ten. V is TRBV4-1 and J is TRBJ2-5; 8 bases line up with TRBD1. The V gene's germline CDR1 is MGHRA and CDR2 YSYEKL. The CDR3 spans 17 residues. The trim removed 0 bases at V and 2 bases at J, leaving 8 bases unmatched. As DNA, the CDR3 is TGCGCCAGCAGCCAAGATCCCCAGGGGGCCCTACAAGAGACCCAGTACTTC. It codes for CASSQDPQGALQETQYF.

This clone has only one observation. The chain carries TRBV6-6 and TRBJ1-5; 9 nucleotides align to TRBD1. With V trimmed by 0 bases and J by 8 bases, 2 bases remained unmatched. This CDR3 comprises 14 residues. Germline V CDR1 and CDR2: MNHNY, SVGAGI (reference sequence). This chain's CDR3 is CASSYSTGGEPQHF. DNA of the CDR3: TGTGCCAGCAGTTACTCGACAGGGGGGGAGCCCCAGCATTTT.

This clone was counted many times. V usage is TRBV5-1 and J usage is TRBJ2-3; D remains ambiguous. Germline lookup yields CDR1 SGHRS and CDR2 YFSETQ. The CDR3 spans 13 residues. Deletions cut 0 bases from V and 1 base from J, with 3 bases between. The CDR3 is CASSLEGTDTQYF. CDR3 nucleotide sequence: TGCGCCAGCAGCTTGGAAGGCACAGATACGCAGTATTTT.

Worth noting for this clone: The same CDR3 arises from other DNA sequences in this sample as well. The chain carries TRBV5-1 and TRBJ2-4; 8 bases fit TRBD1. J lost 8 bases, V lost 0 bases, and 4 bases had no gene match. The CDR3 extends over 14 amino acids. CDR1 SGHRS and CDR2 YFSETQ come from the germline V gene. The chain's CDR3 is CASSLVGTGDIQYF. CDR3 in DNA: TGCGCCAGCAGCTTGGTCGGGACAGGTGACATTCAGTACTTC.

The CDR3 reads CASSTRDRGSNYGYTF. CDR3 nucleotides: TGTGCCAGCAGCACCCGGGACAGGGGCTCTAACTATGGCTACACCTTC. The V and J genes are TRBV5-6 and TRBJ1-2, with 10 positions matching TRBD1. This CDR3 spans 16 amino acids. J lost 0 bases, V lost 4 bases, and 6 bases had no gene match. Germline loops: CDR1 SGHDT, CDR2 YYEEEE.

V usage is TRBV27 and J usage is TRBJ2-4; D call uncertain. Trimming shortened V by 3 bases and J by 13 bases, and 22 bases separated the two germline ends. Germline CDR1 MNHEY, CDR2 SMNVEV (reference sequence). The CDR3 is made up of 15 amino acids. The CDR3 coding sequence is TGTGCCAGCAGTTTCGGTGGGATTTCAGTGTCTGAGCAGTACTTC. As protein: CASSFGGISVSEQYF.

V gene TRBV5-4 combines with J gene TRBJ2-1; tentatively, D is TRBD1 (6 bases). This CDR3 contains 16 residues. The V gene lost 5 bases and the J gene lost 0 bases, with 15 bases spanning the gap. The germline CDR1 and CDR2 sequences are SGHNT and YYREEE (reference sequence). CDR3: CASREGTGSSYNEQFF. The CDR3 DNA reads TGTGCCAGCAGGGAAGGAACAGGGAGCTCCTACAATGAGCAGTTCTTC.

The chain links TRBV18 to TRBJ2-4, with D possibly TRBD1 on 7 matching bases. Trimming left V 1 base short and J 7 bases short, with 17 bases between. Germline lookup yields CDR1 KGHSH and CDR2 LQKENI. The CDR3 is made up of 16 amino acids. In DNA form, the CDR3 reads TGTGCCAGCTCACCACTCCCCCGGGCGGGACAGAACATTCAGTACTTC. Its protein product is CASSPLPRAGQNIQYF.

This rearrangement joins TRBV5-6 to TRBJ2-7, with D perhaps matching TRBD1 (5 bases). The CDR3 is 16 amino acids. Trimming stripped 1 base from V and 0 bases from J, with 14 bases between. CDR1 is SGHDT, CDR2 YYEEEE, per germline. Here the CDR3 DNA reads TGTGCCAGCAGCTTGTTGGGGCAGGCCCACTCCTACGAGCAGTACTTC. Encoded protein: CASSLLGQAHSYEQYF.

The DNA of the CDR3 is TGTGCCAGCAGCCCTCCGTCGCCCTACGAGCAGTACTTC. Translation: CASSPPSPYEQYF. V gene TRBV7-2 combines with J gene TRBJ2-7, with D hard to call. The length of the CDR3 is 13 residues. V was cut by 5 bases and J by 2 bases, with 10 bases left in between. Germline-derived CDR1 and CDR2 are SGHTA and FQGNSA.

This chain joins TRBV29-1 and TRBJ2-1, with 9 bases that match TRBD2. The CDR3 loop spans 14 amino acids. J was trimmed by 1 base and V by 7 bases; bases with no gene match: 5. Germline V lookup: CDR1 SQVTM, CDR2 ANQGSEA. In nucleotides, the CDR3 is TGCAGCGGGACGCTAGCGGGGTCCTACAATGAGCAGTTCTTC. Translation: CSGTLAGSYNEQFF.

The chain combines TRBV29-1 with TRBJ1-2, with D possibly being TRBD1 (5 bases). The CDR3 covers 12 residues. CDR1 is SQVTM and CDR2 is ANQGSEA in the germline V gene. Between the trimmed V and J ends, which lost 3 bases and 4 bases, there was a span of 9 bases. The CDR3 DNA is TGCAGCGTTGAGAGGCAGGGCTATGGCTACACCTTC. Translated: CSVERQGYGYTF.

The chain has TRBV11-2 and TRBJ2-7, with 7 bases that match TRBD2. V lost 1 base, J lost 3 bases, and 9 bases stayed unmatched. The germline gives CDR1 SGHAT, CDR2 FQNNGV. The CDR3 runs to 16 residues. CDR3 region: CASSLARGVLSYEQYF. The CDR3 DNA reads TGTGCCAGCAGCTTAGCCCGGGGGGTGTTGAGCTACGAGCAGTACTTC.

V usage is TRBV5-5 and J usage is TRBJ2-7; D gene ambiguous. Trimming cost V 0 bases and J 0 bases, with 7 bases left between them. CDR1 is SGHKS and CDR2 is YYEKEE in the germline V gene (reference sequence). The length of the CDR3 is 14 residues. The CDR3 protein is CASSLVALSYEQYF. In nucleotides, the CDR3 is TGTGCCAGCAGCTTGGTCGCCCTCTCCTACGAGCAGTACTTC.

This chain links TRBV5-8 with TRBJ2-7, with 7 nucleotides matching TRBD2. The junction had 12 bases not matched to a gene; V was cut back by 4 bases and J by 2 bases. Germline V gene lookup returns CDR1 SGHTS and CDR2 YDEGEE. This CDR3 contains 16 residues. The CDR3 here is CASSPNPSGATYEQYF. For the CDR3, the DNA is TGTGCCAGCAGCCCAAATCCTAGCGGAGCAACCTACGAGCAGTACTTC.

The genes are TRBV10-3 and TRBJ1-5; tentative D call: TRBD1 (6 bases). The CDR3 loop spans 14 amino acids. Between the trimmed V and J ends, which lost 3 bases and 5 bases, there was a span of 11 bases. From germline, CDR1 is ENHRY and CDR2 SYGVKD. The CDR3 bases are TGTGCCATCAGTGAAAGGGCAGGGGATCAGCCCCAGCATTTT. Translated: CAISERAGDQPQHF.

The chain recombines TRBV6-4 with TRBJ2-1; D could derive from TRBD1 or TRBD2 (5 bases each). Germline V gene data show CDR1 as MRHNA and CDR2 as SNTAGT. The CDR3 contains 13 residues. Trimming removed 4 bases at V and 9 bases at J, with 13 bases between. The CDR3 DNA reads TGTGCCAGCAGTGTCGAACTAGGGGCTGAGCAGTTCTTC. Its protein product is CASSVELGAEQFF.

The CDR3 here is CACSGTSHADIQYF. The CDR3 DNA follows: TGTGCCTGTAGCGGGACCTCACACGCGGACATTCAGTACTTC. This sequence joins TRBV30 and TRBJ2-4, with 8 positions matching TRBD2. V was clipped by 6 bases and J by 8 bases; unmatched bases: 12. The CDR3 is made up of 14 amino acids. Germline V gene lookup returns CDR1 GTSNPN and CDR2 SVGIG (reference sequence).

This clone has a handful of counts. This CDR3 is CASSQDLVDSREYF. CDR3 nucleotides: TGCGCCAGCAGCCAAGATCTCGTCGACTCTAGGGAGTACTTC. The chain joins TRBV4-3 to TRBJ2-7; no clear D. The CDR3 has 14 amino acids. Trimming took 0 bases from V and 11 from J, leaving 17 bases between them. Germline CDR1 is LGHNA and CDR2 is YSLEER.